This passage covers 15 T cell receptor beta chains from one sample sequenced in a study of cytomegalovirus exposure and HLA in healthy donors. Primers for the PCR totalled 60 Vbeta and 13 Jbeta. Here immunoSEQ multiplex PCR was the method, and the copy in TCRdb shows in-frame clones only, minus some. The table shows about 100,000 clones, with 81% occurring only once. The sample taken for sequencing was PBMCs. Every receptor here comes from a woman in her seventies in good health and CMV-seropositive.

This chain uses TRBV5-1 with TRBJ1-4; 9 bases match TRBD1. Germline V gene sequence: CDR1 SGHRS, CDR2 YFSETQ. Trimming at V came to 3 bases and at J to 11 bases, leaving 8 bases not matched to a gene. The length of the CDR3 is 14 residues. Here the CDR3 reads CASSSPGQGSKLFF. CDR3 sequence (DNA): TGCGCCAGCAGCTCCCCGGGACAGGGAAGTAAACTGTTTTTT.

This sequence joins TRBV14 and TRBJ2-5; 13 bases fit TRBD2. The CDR3 contains 12 residues. Germline CDR1 reads SGHDN; CDR2 reads FVKESK. Trimming cost V 5 bases and J 14 bases; bases outside gene matches: 5. CDR3 protein: CASSATSGRSYF. For the CDR3, the DNA is TGTGCCAGCAGCGCGACTAGCGGGAGGTCATACTTC.

In this sample, this clone turned up once. The CDR3: CASSQQVAGTDEQFF. The DNA for the CDR3 is TGTGCCAGCAGCCAACAGGTAGCGGGAACGGATGAGCAGTTCTTC. J is TRBJ2-1 and V is TRBV4-2; 8 bases fit TRBD2. The CDR3 extends over 15 amino acids. In germline, CDR1 is LGHNA, CDR2 YNFKEQ. V lost 2 bases and J lost 8; bases outside the gene matches: 8.

The chain employs TRBV19 and TRBJ2-3; a possible D gene is TRBD1 (5 bases). The CDR3 is made up of 12 amino acids. The germline gives CDR1 LNHDA, CDR2 SQIVND (reference sequence). Trimming left V 5 bases short and J 10 bases short, with 13 bases between. In DNA form, the CDR3 reads TGTGCCAGTAGTTTGACTCTACAGGCGCAGTATTTT. Its protein product is CASSLTLQAQYF.

The chain links TRBV29-1 to TRBJ2-7; a weak D match, TRBD1 (5 bases). V was cut by 4 bases and J by 3 bases, with 10 bases left in between. Germline V gene sequence: CDR1 SQVTM, CDR2 ANQGSEA. CDR3 length: 12 amino acids. The DNA for the CDR3 is TGCAGCGTTGTAGGGGATGGCTACGAGCAGTACTTC. Translating it yields CSVVGDGYEQYF.

This clone occurred a few times. The V gene is TRBV19, the J gene TRBJ1-4, with TRBD1 matching 9 bases. Germline assignment: CDR1 LNHDA and CDR2 SQIVND (reference sequence). The CDR3 extends over 16 amino acids. With V trimmed by 3 bases and J by 5 bases, 7 bases remained unmatched. CDR3 nucleotides: TGTGCCAGTAGTATTATTGGTGGACAGGGGAATGAAAAACTGTTTTTT. Translating it yields CASSIIGGQGNEKLFF.

The count of this clone is one. The genes are TRBV11-2 and TRBJ2-3; D is perhaps TRBD2 (6 bases). The V end lost 6 bases, the J end lost 3 bases, and 13 bases lay between the germline ends. CDR1 and CDR2 (germline): SGHAT, FQNNGV. This CDR3 has 14 amino acids. CDR3 sequence (DNA): TGTGCCAGCAGTCGAGGACTACAAACAGATACGCAGTATTTT. It encodes CASSRGLQTDTQYF. Together with reference TRBV11-2 and TRBJ2-3, the CDR3 gives the full variable domain: EAGVAQSPRYKIIEKRQSVAFWCNPISGHATLYWYQQILGQGPKLLIQFQNNGVVDDSQLPKDRFSAERLKGVDSTLKIQPAKLEDSAVYLCASSRGLQTDTQYFGPGTRLTVL.

The CDR3 region is CAWSLGRTSGANVLTF. For the CDR3, the DNA is TGTGCCTGGAGTCTAGGACGGACTTCTGGGGCCAACGTCCTGACTTTC. The chain links TRBV30 to TRBJ2-6, with a tentative D call TRBD2 (5 bases). Germline V CDR1 and CDR2: GTSNPN, SVGIG (reference sequence). The V and J ends lost 2 bases and 1 base respectively, with 12 bases between them. This CDR3 has 16 residues.

The CDR3, as DNA: TGCGCCAGCACGGACAAGGCCTACACAGCTTCTGGGGCCAACGTCCTGACTTTC. It translates to CASTDKAYTASGANVLTF. The chain is built from TRBV23-1 and TRBJ2-6, with TRBD1 as a possible D gene (5 bases). TRBV23-1 is designated an ORF whose function remains uncertain. Trimming shortened V by 7 bases and J by 1 base, and 20 bases separated the two germline ends. The CDR3 extends over 18 amino acids.

The genes are TRBV7-8 and TRBJ2-5; TRBD2 agrees at 10 bases. The length of the CDR3 is 17 residues. The ends lost 2 bases at V and 5 bases at J; junction bases unmatched: 11. Germline CDR1 reads SGHVS; CDR2 reads FQNEAQ. CDR3 sequence: CASSLKSGLAGEETQYF. In DNA, the CDR3 is TGTGCCAGCAGCTTAAAAAGTGGTCTAGCGGGAGAGGAGACCCAGTACTTC.

The chain has TRBV30 and TRBJ1-1; tentatively, D is TRBD1 (5 bases). V lost 5 bases to trimming and J lost 4 bases, with 14 bases between them. The V gene's germline CDR1 is GTSNPN and CDR2 SVGIG (reference sequence). The CDR3 has 13 residues. Written as DNA, the CDR3 is TGTGCCTGGGATTTTGAAGGGGCCACTGAAGCTTTCTTT. Its translation: CAWDFEGATEAFF.

This clone was seen just once. The gene calls are TRBV7-6 and TRBJ2-7; D might be TRBD2 (5 bases). Germline V gene lookup returns CDR1 SGHVS and CDR2 FNYEAQ. The length of the CDR3 is 14 residues. Trimming cost V 2 bases and J 0 bases, with 8 bases left between them. This CDR3 is CASSLSGSSYEQYF. Here the CDR3 DNA reads TGTGCCAGCAGCTTATCTGGGAGCTCCTACGAGCAGTACTTC.

This rearrangement joins TRBV27 to TRBJ1-1; no clear D gene. The CDR3 has 12 residues. Trimming pared 4 bases from V and 7 bases from J, leaving 10 bases between. Germline V CDR1 and CDR2: MNHEY, SMNVEV (reference sequence). CDR3 in amino acids: CASSSRINEAFF. CDR3 DNA sequence: TGTGCCAGCAGTTCTAGGATCAATGAAGCTTTCTTT.

The chain recombines TRBV15 with TRBJ2-3; D is undetermined. This CDR3 has 16 amino acids. Germline V gene lookup returns CDR1 LNHNV and CDR2 YYDKDF (reference sequence). Deletions cut 5 bases from V and 2 bases from J, with 17 bases between. The CDR3 nucleotides read TGTGCCACCAGCCGCCAACAGAAACTGAACACAGATACGCAGTATTTT. Its protein product is CATSRQQKLNTDTQYF.

The rearrangement joins TRBV10-3 to TRBJ2-4; 15 bases align to TRBD2. With 3 bases clipped from V and 4 bases from J, the junction kept 13 bases outside the gene matches. The CDR3 length is 20 residues. From germline, CDR1 is ENHRY and CDR2 SYGVKD. The CDR3: CAISEGLAGGVRESKNIQYF. The CDR3 DNA reads as TGTGCCATCAGTGAAGGACTAGCGGGAGGGGTTCGGGAGTCAAAAAACATTCAGTACTTC.